A selection of T cell receptor beta chains follows, all from one sample in a study of T cells after yellow fever vaccination. Each CDR3 protein is one row after TCRdb ran MiXCR on the 5' RACE reads. The data contain approximately 550,000 distinct CDR3 sequences, 19% of them singletons. The sequencing here drew on PBMCs, taken 15 days after the yellow fever booster vaccination. These receptors were collected from a young man who received the YFV17D yellow fever vaccine. Each CDR3 is given with its conserved first and last residue. A D gene is named only where the DNA matches it firmly. The listing skips clone size in some rows; elsewhere it reads once, few, many or a size class.

once | TRBJ1-2 | - | TRBV5-1 | TGCGCCAGCAGCCCCGGGACGGCTGGCTACACCTTC | CASSPGTAGYTF
few | TRBJ2-1 | - | TRBV20-1 | TGCAGTGCTAGAGCTCCAGCGGGACACCACTACAATGAGCAGTTCTTC | CSARAPAGHHYNEQFF
- | TRBJ1-5 | - | TRBV19 | TGTGCCAGTGTCTCAGGGTTAGGGAGCAATCAGCCCCAGCATTTT | CASVSGLGSNQPQHF
few | TRBJ2-7 | - | TRBV7-6 | TGTGCCAGCAGCTTGGTAGACGGATACGAGCAGTACTTC | CASSLVDGYEQYF
- | TRBJ2-7 | TRBD2 | TRBV6-2/TRBV6-3 | TGTGCCAGCAGTTACAACTCTCGGAATCTAGCGGGGGGACAGGCCTACGAGCAGTACTTC | CASSYNSRNLAGGQAYEQYF
- | TRBJ2-7 | - | TRBV18 | TGTGCCAGCTCACCACGCGGCAGCTTCGGCGAGCAGTACTTC | CASSPRGSFGEQYF
- | TRBJ1-1 | - | TRBV19 | TGTGCCAGTAGTATAGATGTCACTGAAGCTTTCTTT | CASSIDVTEAFF
few | TRBJ2-1 | TRBD2 | TRBV10-1 | TGCGCCAGCAGTTCAGGACTAGCGGGAGGAGGGTATGAGCAGTTCTTC | CASSSGLAGGGYEQFF
- | TRBJ2-6 | - | TRBV4-2 | TGTGCCAGCAGCCAAGAAGGATGGTCTGGGGCCAACGTCCTGACTTTC | CASSQEGWSGANVLTF
many | TRBJ2-7 | - | TRBV30 | TGTGCCTGGAGTAGGGGGAGCCTCGGCGAGCAGTACTTC | CAWSRGSLGEQYF
few | TRBJ2-7 | TRBD2 | TRBV6-5 | TGTGCCAGCAAAACTGGGACTAGCGGGAGGTGGTACGAGCAGTACTTC | CASKTGTSGRWYEQYF
- | TRBJ2-2 | TRBD1 | TRBV12-3/TRBV12-4 | TGTGCCAGCAACCAGGGACAGGGCTGGACCGGGGAGCTGTTTTTT | CASNQGQGWTGELFF
few | TRBJ2-1 | TRBD2 | TRBV10-3 | TGTGCCATCAGTGCACTAGCGGGATATTTGAATGAGCAGTTCTTC | CAISALAGYLNEQFF
- | TRBJ2-1 | TRBD1 | TRBV12-3/TRBV12-4 | TGTGCCAGCAGGGAAGGGACAGACAATGAGCAGTTCTTC | CASREGTDNEQFF
once | TRBJ2-1 | TRBD2 | TRBV7-2 | TGTGCCAGCAGCTTAGCCAGACTAGCGGGAGATGAGCAGTTCTTC | CASSLARLAGDEQFF
few | TRBJ2-7 | - | TRBV28 | TGTGCCAGCAGTTTTAGGTCCACCGAGCAGTACTTC | CASSFRSTEQYF
few | TRBJ2-3 | TRBD1 | TRBV7-8 | TGTGCCAGCAGCTTAGAGGGGGCAGGCTACACAGATACGCAGTATTTT | CASSLEGAGYTDTQYF
few | TRBJ2-2 | - | TRBV5-6 | TGTGCCAGCCGCTGGGGGGCGACCGGGGAGCTGTTTTTT | CASRWGATGELFF
- | TRBJ2-3 | - | TRBV27 | TGTGCCAGCAGTCCCCTTGGGGGCCCCGGTAAGGGCACAGATACGCAGTATTTT | CASSPLGGPGKGTDTQYF
many | TRBJ2-5 | - | TRBV7-3 | TGTGCCAGCAGCTTTACAGGGTTAGAGACCCAGTACTTC | CASSFTGLETQYF
few | TRBJ2-5 | - | TRBV9 | TGTGCCAGCAGCGTAGAACGGGGGGCGGCGACCTTTGAGACCCAGTACTTC | CASSVERGAATFETQYF
few | TRBJ2-6 | - | TRBV27 | TGTGCCAGCAGCAAGGGACTCCTCCCCTCTGGGGCCAACGTCCTGACTTTC | CASSKGLLPSGANVLTF
- | TRBJ2-2 | TRBD2 | TRBV10-3 | TGTGCCATCAGCCTGGGTCTAGCGGGAGTTGCCGGGGAGCTGTTTTTT | CAISLGLAGVAGELFF
few | TRBJ2-7 | - | TRBV3-1 | TGTGCCAGCAGCCAAGTTCTCTACGAGCAGTACTTC | CASSQVLYEQYF
- | TRBJ2-1 | TRBD2 | TRBV19 | TGTGCCAGTAGTTCGGGAACTAGCGGTAGGGCCTGGTTCTTC | CASSSGTSGRAWFF
few | TRBJ1-1 | - | TRBV29-1 | TGCAGCGTTGAAACGTGGAACACTGAAGCTTTCTTT | CSVETWNTEAFF